This T cell receptor beta chain derives from a study of CD8 T cells in ankylosing spondylitis. Study-wide findings and caveats: In the blood and synovial fluid of reactive arthritis, some motif variants had been previously reported. Disease-associated clonotypes exhibited CD8+ identity and were relatively infrequent in peripheral blood. Matched synovial fluid from ankylosing spondylitis patients was reported to be enriched for disease-linked clones.

Preparation of TCR beta libraries was done by quantitative 5'-RACE with molecular barcodes. TCRdb recomputed calls from the 5' RACE reads with MiXCR, one row per CDR3 protein. This table has around 120,000 distinct CDR3 sequences, approximately 25% appearing once. This clonotype was counted a few times. Its specificity is unknown. The origin of this receptor is a male donor with ankylosing spondylitis. The material sequenced was synovial fluid, either unsorted or a sorted T cell fraction (not recorded which).

CDR3 coding DNA: TGTGCCAGCAGCCAAGATGGGGGCTACACCTTC. Residues: CASSQDGGYTF. The chain links TRBV14 to TRBJ1-2; D remains unclear. The CDR3 sequence is 11 residues long. V was cut by 0 bases and J by 8 bases, with 4 bases left in between. From germline, CDR1 is SGHDN and CDR2 FVKESK. Full variable domain (rest looked up from reference TRBV14 and TRBJ1-2): EAGVTQFPSHSVIEKGQTVTLRCDPISGHDNLYWYRRVMGKEIKFLLHFVKESKQDESGMPNNRFLAERTGGTYSTLKVQPAELEDSGVYFCASSQDGGYTFGSGTRLTVV.